Listed here are 17 T cell receptor beta chains from one sample, sequenced in a study of T-cell reconstitution after alpha-beta-depleted transplantation in children. Unique molecular identifiers were incorporated when the TCRbeta library was constructed. Via MiXCR, TCRdb re-called the PCR reads, giving one row per CDR3 protein. The sample yields a few hundred thousand distinct CDR3 sequences, more than 20% seen once. The source was PBMCs, collected before TCRalphabeta/CD19-depleted stem cell transplant. These receptor sequences come from a boy younger than two with Wiskott-Aldrich syndrome, due to receive a stem cell transplant.

V gene TRBV10-2 combines with J gene TRBJ2-5; D tentatively fits TRBD1 or TRBD2 (5 bases each). Per the germline V gene, CDR1 is WSHSY and CDR2 is SAAADI. V gave up 7 bases and J gave up 5 bases, with 17 bases separating them. The CDR3 has 14 residues. CDR3 nucleotides: TGCGCCAGCATGGCCGGGACGTCCGTGGAGACCCAGTACTTC. It translates to CASMAGTSVETQYF.

This clonotype was seen only a few times. The chain links TRBV20-1 to TRBJ2-2, with 7 bases matching TRBD1. V lost 3 bases to trimming and J lost 3 bases; unmatched junction nucleotides: 1. Per the germline V gene, CDR1 is DFQATT and CDR2 is SNEGSKA (reference sequence). This CDR3 spans 13 amino acids. In DNA, the CDR3 is TGCAGTGCTAGGGGACAGTACACCGGGGAGCTGTTTTTT. As protein: CSARGQYTGELFF.

V is TRBV4-1 and J is TRBJ2-7; TRBD1 matches at 8 bases. The V and J ends lost 0 bases and 0 bases, in that order; junction bases with no gene match: 7. The CDR3 is 17 amino acids. Germline CDR1 reads MGHRA; CDR2 reads YSYEKL. The CDR3: CASSQDQGASPSYEQYF. The CDR3, as DNA: TGCGCCAGCAGCCAAGACCAGGGGGCTTCCCCCTCCTACGAGCAGTACTTC.

The chain is built from TRBV27 and TRBJ2-2; D uncertain. This CDR3 spans 13 amino acids. Germline CDR1 and CDR2: MNHEY and SMNVEV (reference sequence). V lost 5 bases, J lost 4 bases, and 8 bases lay in between. CDR3 sequence: CASSRPGTGELFF. The CDR3, as DNA: TGTGCCAGCAGTCGACCAGGCACCGGGGAGCTGTTTTTT.

This clonotype was seen a handful of times. The chain is built from TRBV5-1 and TRBJ2-2, with D hard to call. Germline V CDR1 and CDR2: SGHRS, YFSETQ. There are 13 residues in the CDR3. V shed 1 base and J shed 7 bases, with 8 bases lying between them. This CDR3 is CASSLLHRGELFF. CDR3 nucleotide sequence: TGCGCCAGCAGCTTGCTTCATCGCGGGGAGCTGTTTTTT.

The chain uses TRBV12-3 or TRBV12-4 and TRBJ2-3; 8 nucleotides agree with TRBD1. The J segment lost 6 bases and the V segment lost 6 bases, leaving 17 bases of the junction unmatched. This CDR3 contains 17 residues. The CDR3 DNA reads TGTGCCAGCAGCCCTAACACTATCGGCAGGGGGCAGGATACGCAGTATTTT. Its translation: CASSPNTIGRGQDTQYF.

This clonotype occurred once. J is TRBJ2-3 and V is TRBV5-1, with 13 bases matching TRBD2. V gave up 4 bases and J gave up 0 bases; unmatched junction bases: 11. Germline V CDR1 and CDR2: SGHRS, YFSETQ. The CDR3 has 19 residues. CDR3 sequence: CASSAGTSGTLISTDTQYF. For the CDR3, the DNA is TGCGCCAGCAGCGCGGGGACTAGCGGGACACTCATTAGCACAGATACGCAGTATTTT.

Ten or more counts support this clonotype. Sequence at one end of the junction differs from germline and may be a read error. The rearrangement links TRBV5-1 to TRBJ2-2; 7 bases align to TRBD1. The CDR3 is made up of 14 amino acids. The germline V gene has CDR1 SGHRS and CDR2 YFSETQ. The CDR3 DNA is TGTGCCAGCAGGGGGACGGCGAACACCGGGGAGCTGTTTTTT. As protein: CASRGTANTGELFF.

This chain joins TRBV7-2 and TRBJ2-7; TRBD1 might be the D (6 bases). The CDR3 has 15 residues. V was shortened by 1 base and J by 0 bases, with 10 bases between the two germline ends. Germline-derived CDR1 and CDR2 are SGHTA and FQGNSA. As DNA, the CDR3 is TGTGCCAGCAGCTTAGAGTCGGACAGCTCCTACGAGCAGTACTTC. This sequence encodes CASSLESDSSYEQYF.

The sample holds a few counts of this clonotype. The chain links TRBV11-2 to TRBJ2-7, with D tentatively TRBD2 (6 bases). Trimming pared 2 bases from V and 4 bases from J, leaving 12 bases between. Germline values: CDR1 SGHAT, CDR2 FQNNGV. The CDR3 loop spans 14 amino acids. In nucleotides, the CDR3 is TGTGCCAGCAGCTTATCGGGGGAGTTTTACGAGCAGTACTTC. Translating it yields CASSLSGEFYEQYF.

V and J are TRBV20-1 and TRBJ1-4, with D uncertain. V gave up 3 bases and J gave up 8 bases, with 10 bases separating them. This CDR3 spans 12 amino acids. Germline values: CDR1 DFQATT, CDR2 SNEGSKA (reference sequence). CDR3 loop: CSARFVNEKLFF. CDR3 DNA: TGCAGTGCTAGGTTCGTGAACGAAAAACTGTTTTTT.

The genes are TRBV5-1 and TRBJ2-1; the D call may be TRBD1 or TRBD2 (5 bases each). V lost 0 bases and J lost 7, with 14 bases in between. This CDR3 has 15 residues. Germline V lookup: CDR1 SGHRS, CDR2 YFSETQ. In DNA form, the CDR3 reads TGCGCCAGCAGCTTGGCGAAATGGGGGTTAAATGAGCAGTTCTTC. It specifies CASSLAKWGLNEQFF.

Only a few counts were recorded for this clonotype. V usage is TRBV29-1 and J usage is TRBJ2-7; tentative D call: TRBD2 (6 bases). The length of the CDR3 is 13 residues. CDR1 is SQVTM, CDR2 ANQGSEA, per germline. V was trimmed by 6 bases and J by 3 bases, leaving 15 bases between them. In DNA, the CDR3 is TGCAGCGTCGGGGGTGAGGGGCTCTACGAGCAGTACTTC. Translating it yields CSVGGEGLYEQYF.

V and J are TRBV29-1 and TRBJ2-7, with a tentative D call TRBD1 (5 bases). The CDR3 consists of 12 residues. Germline CDR1 and CDR2: SQVTM and ANQGSEA. V shed 1 base and J shed 6 bases, with 10 bases lying between them. CDR3 nucleotide sequence: TGCAGCGTTGAAGGGCAGGGCGGCGAGCAGTACTTC. Translation gives CSVEGQGGEQYF.

This rearrangement joins TRBV5-1 to TRBJ2-1; D might be TRBD2 (6 bases). Germline V gives CDR1 SGHRS, CDR2 YFSETQ. The CDR3 covers 15 residues. Trimming left V 2 bases short and J 3 bases short, with 12 bases between. The CDR3 DNA sequence: TGCGCCAGCAGCTTTAGGGACTCAGACTACAATGAGCAGTTCTTC. Its protein is CASSFRDSDYNEQFF.

The chain recombines TRBV7-3 with TRBJ2-1, with TRBD2 matching 7 bases. Germline assignment: CDR1 SGHTA and CDR2 FQGTGA. V shed 5 bases and J 4 bases; nucleotides not matched to a gene: 8. The CDR3 is made up of 15 amino acids. The CDR3 nucleotides are TGTGCCAGCAGCCCAACTAGCGTCCTATACAATGAGCAGTTCTTC. Translation gives CASSPTSVLYNEQFF.

This clonotype was detected only a few times. The rearrangement uses TRBV29-1 and TRBJ2-1; the match to TRBD2 covers 10 bases. Germline V gene data show CDR1 as SQVTM and CDR2 as ANQGSEA. The CDR3 is 14 amino acids. The J segment lost 4 bases and the V segment lost 4 bases, leaving 4 bases of the junction unmatched. In DNA form, the CDR3 reads TGCAGCGTTGTTTGGGGACTAGCGTACAATGAGCAGTTCTTC. Its protein is CSVVWGLAYNEQFF.